What follows are 19 T cell receptor beta chains derived from one specimen sequenced in a study of shared clonotypes between healthy human individuals. CD8 cells classed as naive were CD45RO-negative and positively selected for CCR7, excluding terminally differentiated effector memory CD45RA+ cells. Assay: immunoSEQ multiplex PCR; the TCRdb copy retains only in-frame clones and omits some. Here the sample spans over 2 million clones, about 95% being singletons. Sequencing input: naive CD8+ T cells sorted from blood. The receptors stem from a man younger than 30 in good health.

The chain uses TRBV5-4 and TRBJ1-1; D call uncertain. The CDR3 spans 14 residues. In germline, CDR1 is SGHNT, CDR2 YYREEE (reference sequence). With 2 bases removed from V and 1 base from J, the gap between germline ends came to 9 bases. The DNA for the CDR3 is TGTGCCAGCAGCTTTATGGCAGCGAACACTGAAGCTTTCTTT. It codes for CASSFMAANTEAFF.

This clone was seen only a few times. V and J are TRBV5-1 and TRBJ1-1; 9 bases match TRBD1. CDR1 and CDR2 from the germline V gene are SGHRS and YFSETQ. This CDR3 spans 14 amino acids. V lost 1 base to trimming and J lost 8 bases; unmatched junction nucleotides: 6. CDR3 coding DNA: TGCGCCAGCAGCTTGTCCGGGACAGGGCCAGAAGCTTTCTTT. Translation: CASSLSGTGPEAFF.

The rearrangement uses TRBV4-2 and TRBJ2-3; the match to TRBD2 covers 7 bases. Germline lookup yields CDR1 LGHNA and CDR2 YNFKEQ. CDR3 length equals 16 residues. V dropped 4 bases and J dropped 5; count of bases not matched to a gene: 12. DNA for the CDR3: TGTGCCAGCAGCCCCCGCGGGACGGGGGAGGGAGATACGCAGTATTTT. Translating it yields CASSPRGTGEGDTQYF.

The rearrangement links TRBV11-2 to TRBJ1-2; 10 bases agree with TRBD1. CDR1 and CDR2 from the germline V gene are SGHAT and FQNNGV. The CDR3 is made up of 14 amino acids. Trimming at V came to 5 bases and at J to 4 bases, leaving 4 bases not matched to a gene. The CDR3 coding sequence is TGTGCCAGCAGCCTAGGACAGGGGGTCTATGGCTACACCTTC. Its translation is CASSLGQGVYGYTF.

CDR3 in amino acids: CASSPSGKGTYEQYF. Here the CDR3 DNA reads TGTGCCAGCAGCCCTAGCGGGAAGGGGACCTACGAGCAGTACTTC. This chain joins TRBV7-2 and TRBJ2-7; 9 nucleotides align to TRBD2. Germline assignment: CDR1 SGHTA and CDR2 FQGNSA. Trimming took 5 bases from V and 2 from J; bases not matched to a gene: 7. The CDR3 loop spans 15 amino acids.

The chain couples TRBV4-3 to TRBJ2-1; D call uncertain. The CDR3 runs 15 residues. In germline, CDR1 is LGHNA, CDR2 YSLEER. V gave up 1 base and J gave up 4 bases, with 11 bases separating them. CDR3 loop: CASSQVHLGYNEQFF. In nucleotides, the CDR3 is TGCGCCAGCAGCCAAGTTCATCTAGGGTACAATGAGCAGTTCTTC.

This chain links TRBV19 with TRBJ1-5; the match to TRBD1 covers 8 bases. Per germline, CDR1 LNHDA and CDR2 SQIVND (reference sequence). Trimming took 5 bases from V and 9 from J; bases not matched to a gene: 6. The CDR3 consists of 13 residues. As DNA, the CDR3 is TGTGCCAGTAGTGCCAGGGGGCCCCGGCCCCAGCATTTT. It translates to CASSARGPRPQHF.

About this clone: The same CDR3 arises from other DNA sequences in this sample as well. The chain carries TRBV5-1 and TRBJ2-3, with D uncertain. Germline V lookup: CDR1 SGHRS, CDR2 YFSETQ. V was cut by 2 bases and J by 0 bases, with 4 bases left in between. The CDR3 has 13 amino acids. In DNA form, the CDR3 reads TGCGCCAGCAGCTTAACTAGCACAGATACGCAGTATTTT. It codes for CASSLTSTDTQYF.

The V and J genes are TRBV19 and TRBJ1-6; D is unclear. The CDR3 totals 13 residues. Per the germline V gene, CDR1 is LNHDA and CDR2 is SQIVND (reference sequence). V shed 7 bases and J shed 8 bases, with 12 bases lying between them. CDR3: CASTPGGYSPLHF. The CDR3 coding sequence is TGTGCCAGTACCCCGGGAGGGTATTCACCCCTCCACTTT.

The rearrangement joins TRBV11-3 to TRBJ2-7; a possible D gene is TRBD2 (6 bases). V was trimmed by 5 bases and J by 7 bases, leaving 15 bases between them. The CDR3 sequence is 13 residues long. CDR1 and CDR2 from the germline V gene are SGHNT and YENEEA. The CDR3 loop is CASSIRDWGEQYF. CDR3 nucleotides: TGTGCCAGCAGCATCCGGGACTGGGGAGAGCAGTACTTC.

The chain carries TRBV4-3 and TRBJ2-1, with 14 bases identical to TRBD2. This CDR3 is 18 amino acids long. With 0 bases clipped from V and 8 bases from J, the junction kept 9 bases outside the gene matches. Per the germline V gene, CDR1 is LGHNA and CDR2 is YSLEER. The CDR3 nucleotides are TGCGCCAGCAGCCAAGAGGCCCACGGGACTAGCGGGAGCGATGAGCAGTTCTTC. Its protein product is CASSQEAHGTSGSDEQFF.

The V call is TRBV25-1, the J call TRBJ2-2; perhaps TRBD2 as D (5 bases). Germline lookup yields CDR1 MGHDK and CDR2 SYGVNS. V was shortened by 0 bases and J by 8 bases, with 10 bases between the two germline ends. The CDR3 spans 14 residues. The CDR3 region has the DNA TGTGCCAGCAGTGAATATGAGGGTCCAGGGGAGCTGTTTTTT. Residues: CASSEYEGPGELFF.

V and J are TRBV9 and TRBJ1-2; TRBD1 agrees at 7 bases. The V and J ends lost 0 bases and 2 bases, in that order; junction bases with no gene match: 4. The CDR3 has 15 residues. The germline CDR1 and CDR2 sequences are SGDLS and YYNGEE. The CDR3 DNA reads TGTGCCAGCAGCGTAGCTTCGACAGGGAACTATGGCTACACCTTC. Encoded protein: CASSVASTGNYGYTF.

The count of this clone is one. CDR3 DNA sequence: TGTGCCAGCAGCTTAGACCCGACTAGCAGCCCTTTATTGGGTGAGCAGTTCTTC. Translation gives CASSLDPTSSPLLGEQFF. The rearrangement joins TRBV7-6 to TRBJ2-1; 7 positions match TRBD2. Germline lookup yields CDR1 SGHVS and CDR2 FNYEAQ. The junction had 18 bases not matched to a gene; V was cut back by 1 base and J by 9 bases. This CDR3 has 18 residues.

V and J are TRBV2 and TRBJ1-5; TRBD1 agrees at 9 bases. The CDR3 has 16 amino acids. V lost 8 bases to trimming and J lost 5 bases; unmatched junction nucleotides: 13. In germline, CDR1 is SNHLY, CDR2 FYNNEI. This CDR3 reads CASERDRESRDQPQHF. Written as DNA, the CDR3 is TGTGCCAGCGAGAGGGACAGGGAAAGTCGAGATCAGCCCCAGCATTTT.

V gene TRBV19 combines with J gene TRBJ2-7; 9 bases line up with TRBD1. Germline-derived CDR1 and CDR2 are LNHDA and SQIVND (reference sequence). The CDR3 runs 14 residues. V lost 5 bases to trimming and J lost 3 bases; unmatched junction nucleotides: 5. CDR3 sequence reads: CASSFLGQGYEQYF. DNA for the CDR3: TGTGCCAGTAGTTTCCTGGGACAGGGCTACGAGCAGTACTTC.

A word on this clone: Other nucleotide sequences from this sample produce the same CDR3. This chain joins TRBV27 and TRBJ1-6; possible D gene TRBD1, 6 bases. Per the germline V gene, CDR1 is MNHEY and CDR2 is SMNVEV (reference sequence). V lost 7 bases and J lost 6, with 13 bases in between. This CDR3 is built from 14 residues. DNA of the CDR3: TGTGCCAGCACCGCCACAGGGTCTAATTCACCCCTCCACTTT. This encodes CASTATGSNSPLHF.

The rearrangement joins TRBV6-5 to TRBJ2-7; 12 bases are shared with TRBD1. After removal of 5 bases from V and 6 bases from J, the junction contained 8 bases not matched to a gene. CDR1 and CDR2 (germline): MNHEY, SVGAGI. The CDR3 spans 15 residues. DNA for the CDR3: TGTGCCAGCAGTCCGGGACAGGGGGCATCGGTCGAGCAGTACTTC. It encodes CASSPGQGASVEQYF.

This chain joins TRBV7-9 and TRBJ1-2; D gene unclear. Per germline, CDR1 SEHNR and CDR2 FQNEAQ (reference sequence). V gave up 2 bases and J gave up 7 bases, with 14 bases separating them. CDR3 length equals 14 residues. The CDR3 region has the DNA TGTGCCAGCAGCTTACCCGCTCCGTTGGGTGGCTACACCTTC. Its translation is CASSLPAPLGGYTF.